This T cell receptor (beta chain) was recorded in a study of OX40 agonist ivuxolimab in advanced cancers. Study-level information: Recorded diagnoses for dose-escalation patients were hepatocellular carcinoma, melanoma, renal cell or head and neck cancer. Study conclusions and caveats: Relative to CD4+, CD8+ T cells held more expanded clones on average. Near-lowest levels of clonal expansion characterized partial responders at 0.1-3.0 mg/kg.

With respect to this clone: The target antigen is unknown.

Libraries were prepared by immunoSEQ multiplex PCR; TCRdb keeps only in-frame clonotypes and omits some of them. The data hold around 35,000 clones, with roughly 87% observed a single time. The sample consisted of CD4+ or CD8+ T cells sorted from blood, taken in a trial of the OX40 agonist ivuxolimab. The sequence came from an adult with an advanced solid tumor such as melanoma, head and neck, liver or kidney cancer.

The CDR3 region has the DNA TGTGCCAGCAGCATTAAGACTTTTGATGGGATTATGAACACTGAAGCTTTCTTT. It translates to CASSIKTFDGIMNTEAFF. The chain has TRBV27 and TRBJ1-1; D call uncertain. Germline V CDR1 and CDR2: MNHEY, SMNVEV (reference sequence). The CDR3 has 18 amino acids. Trimming took off 6 bases at V and 0 bases at J, with 23 bases between the two ends.